Below, one T cell receptor beta chain is given with its context. Antigen specificity is unknown. This specimen belongs to a study of T cell repertoires in cytomegalovirus infection. About the study: A matching HLA type, together with CMV infection, was signaled by public TCR beta signatures.

The CDR3 has 10 amino acids. Germline values: CDR1 SQVTM, CDR2 ANQGSEA. V was trimmed by 3 bases and J by 6 bases, leaving 4 bases between them. TCRdb re-analysed the reads in MiXCR, keeping a single row per CDR3 protein. The data show some 150,000 distinct CDR3 sequences, around 24% seen once. Study results and caveats: HLA-C-restricted CMV-specific TCR beta clonotypes prevailed in the ex vivo response.

Sequenced: PBMCs. V gene TRBV29-1 combines with J gene TRBJ2-3; D is undetermined. This TCR was sampled from a human donor in good health (CMV status not recorded). Some clones in this sample may be carry-over from other donors' samples. This CDR3 reads CSVEGDTQYF. In DNA form, the CDR3 reads TGCAGCGTTGAGGGGGATACGCAGTATTTT.